Below, 21 T cell receptor beta chains from the same sample are listed, as sequenced in a study of cytomegalovirus exposure and HLA in healthy donors. Using immunoSEQ multiplex PCR, the repertoire was profiled, and TCRdb retains in-frame clones only, with some absent. This table holds tens of thousands of clones, around 85% found once. Sequenced input: PBMCs. The receptors originated from a young man in good health and CMV-seropositive.

CDR3: CASSEAIVTGSSYEQYF. As DNA, the CDR3 is TGTGCCAGCAGTGAAGCGATTGTAACAGGGAGCTCCTACGAGCAGTACTTC. This chain connects TRBV6-1 to TRBJ2-7; maybe TRBD1 (6 bases). This CDR3 region has 17 residues. V lost 0 bases, J lost 0 bases, and 15 bases lay in between. CDR1 is MNHNS and CDR2 is SASEGT in the germline V gene.

The chain combines TRBV4-1 with TRBJ2-2, with D perhaps TRBD2 (5 bases). Germline values: CDR1 MGHRA, CDR2 YSYEKL. The CDR3 is 16 residues long. V was clipped by 0 bases and J by 5 bases, with 13 bases between them. The DNA of the CDR3 is TGCGCCAGCAGCCAAGATGGAGGCCGTTTGACCGGGGAGCTGTTTTTT. Translating it yields CASSQDGGRLTGELFF.

The genes are TRBV6-1 and TRBJ2-5, with 11 bases fitting TRBD2. This CDR3 has 16 residues. J lost 5 bases, V lost 0 bases, and 5 bases had no gene match. Per germline, CDR1 MNHNS and CDR2 SASEGT. In nucleotides, the CDR3 is TGTGCCAGCAGTGAAGCGCAAACTAGCGGGAGCGAGACCCAGTACTTC. Translating gives CASSEAQTSGSETQYF.

This clone showed up just once. The J gene is TRBJ2-3, the V gene TRBV29-1; 10 bases line up with TRBD2. The V and J ends lost 2 bases and 6 bases, in that order; junction bases with no gene match: 8. The germline CDR1 and CDR2 sequences are SQVTM and ANQGSEA. The CDR3 spans 15 residues. The CDR3 loop is CSVEMASGSRDTQYF. The CDR3 nucleotides are TGCAGCGTTGAAATGGCTAGCGGGAGCAGGGATACGCAGTATTTT.

J is TRBJ2-1 and V is TRBV7-9; D perhaps matches TRBD1 (5 bases). Germline V gene sequence: CDR1 SEHNR, CDR2 FQNEAQ (reference sequence). Trimming shortened V by 6 bases and J by 4 bases, and 16 bases separated the two germline ends. The CDR3 covers 15 residues. The CDR3 sequence is CASSAVRASYNEQFF. Here the CDR3 DNA reads TGTGCCAGCAGTGCCGTCAGGGCCAGTTACAATGAGCAGTTCTTC.

The V gene is TRBV7-9, the J gene TRBJ2-5; TRBD2 is a possible D gene (6 bases). The CDR3 consists of 12 residues. The V and J ends lost 6 bases and 5 bases respectively, with 10 bases between them. Germline CDR1 and CDR2: SEHNR and FQNEAQ (reference sequence). The CDR3 sequence: CASRPGRETQYF. CDR3 nucleotide sequence: TGTGCCAGCAGGCCAGGGAGGGAGACCCAGTACTTC.

The chain has TRBV4-1 and TRBJ2-5; TRBD2 is a possible D gene (6 bases). Germline-derived CDR1 and CDR2 are MGHRA and YSYEKL. The V end lost 1 base, the J end lost 5 bases, and 14 bases lay between the germline ends. The length of the CDR3 is 15 residues. The chain's CDR3 is CASSQGRERRETQYF. As DNA, the CDR3 is TGCGCCAGCAGCCAAGGACGGGAGCGGAGGGAGACCCAGTACTTC.

V gene TRBV6-1 combines with J gene TRBJ2-7; TRBD1 agrees at 11 bases. The germline gives CDR1 MNHNS, CDR2 SASEGT. V was pared by 3 bases and J by 3 bases, with 4 bases of the junction left unmatched. This CDR3 spans 15 amino acids. As DNA, the CDR3 is TGTGCCAGCAGTGAGAGGGGGACAGGGGGCTACGAGCAGTACGTC. It specifies CASSERGTGGYEQYV.

The J gene is TRBJ2-3, the V gene TRBV7-3, with 7 bases matching TRBD1. The CDR3 is 15 residues long. Germline CDR1 reads SGHTA; CDR2 reads FQGTGA. V shed 5 bases, J shed 0 bases, and the junction held 5 bases outside the gene matches. Here the CDR3 reads CASSRGQVSTDTQYF. The CDR3 DNA reads as TGTGCCAGCAGCCGTGGACAGGTTAGCACAGATACGCAGTATTTT.

The chain has TRBV10-3 and TRBJ1-2; 7 positions agree with TRBD1. The V gene end was trimmed by 5 bases and the J gene end by 7 bases; junction bases not matched to a gene: 7. The CDR3 consists of 13 residues. Germline loops: CDR1 ENHRY, CDR2 SYGVKD. The CDR3 protein is CAISLTGSGGYTF. CDR3 sequence (DNA): TGTGCCATCAGTCTGACAGGGTCGGGTGGCTACACCTTC.

V usage is TRBV30 and J usage is TRBJ1-5, with a tentative D call TRBD1 (5 bases). This CDR3 spans 13 amino acids. The germline V and J ends were trimmed by 2 bases and 3 bases, with 8 bases remaining between them. Germline CDR1 GTSNPN, CDR2 SVGIG (reference sequence). Here the CDR3 DNA reads TGTGCCTGGAGTTTAGGGGACAATCAGCCCCAGCATTTT. Translated, it gives CAWSLGDNQPQHF.

A remark on this clone: Other DNA sequences within the sample encode an identical CDR3. This chain links TRBV15 with TRBJ2-7, with a weak D call TRBD1 (5 bases). CDR3 length: 13 amino acids. Germline CDR1 and CDR2: LNHNV and YYDKDF (reference sequence). With 0 bases removed from V and 3 bases from J, the gap between germline ends came to 6 bases. CDR3 residues: CATSRDQGYEQYV. Here the CDR3 DNA reads TGTGCCACCAGCAGAGATCAGGGCTACGAGCAGTACGTC.

J is TRBJ2-3 and V is TRBV9; 14 bases are shared with TRBD2. V lost 2 bases and J lost 5; bases outside the gene matches: 7. The CDR3 extends over 17 amino acids. CDR1 is SGDLS, CDR2 YYNGEE, per germline. The DNA for the CDR3 is TGTGCCAGCAGCGTCCGACTAGCGGGAGGGCCGAAAGATACGCAGTATTTT. Translated: CASSVRLAGGPKDTQYF.

J is TRBJ2-1 and V is TRBV5-4; D perhaps matches TRBD2 (6 bases). Germline-derived CDR1 and CDR2 are SGHNT and YYREEE (reference sequence). The CDR3 sequence is 16 residues long. V was pared by 2 bases and J by 0 bases, with 12 bases between. In DNA, the CDR3 is TGTGCCAGCAGCTTCGGGGGTGGGGTCTCCTACAATGAGCAGTTCTTC. It encodes CASSFGGGVSYNEQFF.

This sequence joins TRBV28 and TRBJ2-7, with 9 bases matching TRBD1. The ends lost 4 bases at V and 0 bases at J; junction bases unmatched: 7. Germline CDR1 and CDR2: MDHEN and SYDVKM. The CDR3 length is 16 residues. The CDR3 DNA reads TGTGCCAGCAGTTCCCCGGGACAGGGAAGCTCCTACGAGCAGTACGTC. Translation gives CASSSPGQGSSYEQYV.

This clone was counted a single time. The V call is TRBV6-5, the J call TRBJ2-1; TRBD2 matches 12 bases. The CDR3 has 15 residues. The J segment lost 10 bases and the V segment lost 2 bases, leaving 6 bases of the junction unmatched. CDR1 is MNHEY and CDR2 is SVGAGI in the germline V gene. The CDR3 nucleotides are TGTGCCAGCAGTTACAAGGCTAGCGGGGGGGTGGAGCAGTTCTTC. The encoded protein is CASSYKASGGVEQFF.

The rearrangement uses TRBV11-2 and TRBJ2-7, with a weak D call TRBD1 (5 bases). V was trimmed by 1 base and J by 3 bases, leaving 13 bases between them. This CDR3 contains 15 residues. Germline lookup yields CDR1 SGHAT and CDR2 FQNNGV. DNA of the CDR3: TGTGCCAGCAGCTTAGGCGCAGGGATACTCTACGAGCAGTACGTC. As protein: CASSLGAGILYEQYV.

This clone came up a few times. The V gene is TRBV5-1, the J gene TRBJ2-1, with D perhaps TRBD2 (6 bases). Per the germline V gene, CDR1 is SGHRS and CDR2 is YFSETQ. The CDR3 is made up of 16 amino acids. The V end was cut by 8 bases, the J end by 0 bases, with 18 bases between. CDR3 sequence reads: CARGWTGDYSYNEQFF. The CDR3 bases are TGCGCCAGGGGATGGACGGGAGACTACTCCTACAATGAGCAGTTCTTC. Complete variable domain (other parts from reference TRBV5-1 and TRBJ2-1): KAGVTQTPRYLIKTRGQQVTLSCSPISGHRSVSWYQQTPGQGLQFLFEYFSETQRNKGNFPGRFSGRQFSNSRSEMNVSTLELGDSALYLCARGWTGDYSYNEQFFGPGTRLTVL.

The chain employs TRBV5-1 and TRBJ2-5; D is uncertain. The germline CDR1 and CDR2 sequences are SGHRS and YFSETQ. Deletions cut 1 base from V and 3 bases from J, with 10 bases between. There are 14 residues in the CDR3. CDR3 protein: CASSLSPGKETQYF. Here the CDR3 DNA reads TGCGCCAGCAGCTTGTCCCCAGGCAAAGAGACCCAGTACTTC.

V usage is TRBV5-1 and J usage is TRBJ2-1; 11 nucleotides agree with TRBD2. Trimming removed 3 bases from V and 7 bases from J; junction bases left unmatched: 12. In germline, CDR1 is SGHRS, CDR2 YFSETQ. The CDR3 is 17 amino acids. The chain's CDR3 is CASSSAHSGRAGNEQFF. CDR3 DNA sequence: TGCGCCAGCAGCTCCGCACATAGCGGGAGGGCCGGAAATGAGCAGTTCTTC.

The chain carries TRBV30 and TRBJ2-4; 8 positions match TRBD1. This CDR3 region has 14 residues. V lost 4 bases and J lost 8; bases outside the gene matches: 10. From germline, CDR1 is GTSNPN and CDR2 SVGIG (reference sequence). CDR3 in amino acids: CAWTLTGGEHIQYF. The CDR3 coding sequence is TGTGCCTGGACCCTTACAGGGGGAGAGCACATTCAGTACTTC.